This T cell receptor (beta chain) is from a study of T cell changes during pregnancy in multiple sclerosis. Generated by immunoSEQ multiplex PCR, the TCRdb table keeps only in-frame clones and is missing some. Here the sample spans around 25,000 clones, 88% being singletons. The CDR3 length is 15 residues. Trimming left V 3 bases short and J 2 bases short, with 11 bases between. The germline V gene encodes CDR1 SGHAT and CDR2 FQNNGV. The chain carries TRBV11-2 and TRBJ2-1; unclear D gene. Sequenced material: CD8+ T cells from peripheral blood mononuclear cells, taken in the second trimester of pregnancy. This clonotype was sampled from a female donor with multiple sclerosis, enrolled in a pregnancy study. Here the CDR3 DNA reads TGTGCCAGCAGCTTCGGCGTGGGCCCCTACAATGAGCAGTTCTTC. Its translation is CASSFGVGPYNEQFF.